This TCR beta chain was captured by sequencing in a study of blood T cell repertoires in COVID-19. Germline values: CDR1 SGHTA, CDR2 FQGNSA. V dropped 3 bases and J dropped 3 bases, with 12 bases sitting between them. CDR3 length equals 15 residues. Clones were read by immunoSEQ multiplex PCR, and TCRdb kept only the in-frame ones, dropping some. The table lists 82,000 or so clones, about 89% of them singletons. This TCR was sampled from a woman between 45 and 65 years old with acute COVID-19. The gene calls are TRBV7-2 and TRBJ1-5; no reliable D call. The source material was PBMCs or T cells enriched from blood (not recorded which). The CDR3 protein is CASSLARTLNQPQHF. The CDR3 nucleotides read TGTGCCAGCAGCTTGGCTCGGACTCTCAATCAGCCCCAGCATTTT.